A single sample is the source of the 15 T cell receptor beta chains below, sequenced in a study of spatial heterogeneity in lung cancer. Sample time point: sample taken at primary tumor resection. From tumor, nontumor lung or frozen PBMC, whole RNA was taken unsorted for sequencing. TCRdb used MiXCR to reprocess the 5' RACE reads, holding one entry per CDR3 protein. This sample has a few thousand distinct CDR3 sequences, with about 13% found just once. Sequences were derived from PBMCs, sampled at surgery. These receptors were obtained from a male donor with early-stage non-small cell lung cancer.

Within the sample, this clonotype is medium-sized. The V gene is TRBV19, the J gene TRBJ1-2; possible D gene TRBD1, 5 bases. CDR3 length: 13 residues. The germline V gene encodes CDR1 LNHDA and CDR2 SQIVND (reference sequence). V lost 9 bases and J 0 bases, leaving 11 bases between the germline ends. The CDR3 region is CASRTPANYGYTF. The DNA of the CDR3 is TGTGCCAGCCGGACACCTGCTAACTATGGCTACACCTTC.

This clonotype was observed a handful of times. This rearrangement joins TRBV27 to TRBJ2-5; D possibly corresponds to TRBD2 (5 bases). The CDR3 totals 14 residues. Between the trimmed V and J ends, which lost 5 bases and 5 bases, there was a span of 15 bases. Germline V CDR1 and CDR2: MNHEY, SMNVEV (reference sequence). The DNA for the CDR3 is TGTGCCAGCAGTAAAACGGCAAGAGGGGAGACCCAGTACTTC. This translates into CASSKTARGETQYF.

This clonotype appeared many times. This chain links TRBV29-1 with TRBJ1-5; D gene ambiguous. Trimming took 1 base from V and 1 from J, leaving 5 bases between them. The germline V gene has CDR1 SQVTM and CDR2 ANQGSEA. This CDR3 has 13 residues. DNA for the CDR3: TGCAGCGTTGAAGTAGGGAGCAATCAGCCCCAGCATTTT. Its translation: CSVEVGSNQPQHF.

The V call is TRBV6-2 or TRBV6-3, the J call TRBJ2-2; D not certain. CDR1 and CDR2 (germline): MNHEY, SVGEGT. The CDR3 spans 11 residues. V was cut by 6 bases and J by 4 bases, with 3 bases left in between. As DNA, the CDR3 is TGTGCCAGCAGATTCACCGGGGAGCTGTTTTTT. Amino acid sequence: CASRFTGELFF.

V and J are TRBV7-2 and TRBJ2-3; D gene uncertain. Trimming removed 0 bases at V and 1 base at J, with 8 bases between. This CDR3 has 15 residues. Germline CDR1 and CDR2: SGHTA and FQGNSA. The DNA of the CDR3 is TGTGCCAGCAGCTTAGCTTTCGCAGGCACAGATACGCAGTATTTT. Protein: CASSLAFAGTDTQYF. The complete variable domain, with remaining parts taken from reference TRBV7-2 and TRBJ2-3, reads GAGVSQSPSNKVTEKGKDVELRCDPISGHTALYWYRQSLGQGLEFLIYFQGNSAPDKSGLPSDRFSAERTGGSVSTLTIQRTQQEDSAVYLCASSLAFAGTDTQYFGPGTRLTVL.

This clonotype was seen at least ten times. The rearrangement uses TRBV2 and TRBJ2-1, with 10 bases fitting TRBD2. This CDR3 is 14 amino acids long. From germline, CDR1 is SNHLY and CDR2 FYNNEI. After removal of 2 bases from V and 14 bases from J, the junction contained 9 bases not matched to a gene. In DNA form, the CDR3 reads TGTGCCAGCAGTGAAAGGGGAGCGGGAGGGCCTAAGTTCTTC. Protein: CASSERGAGGPKFF.

This clonotype was detected ten times or more. The chain couples TRBV5-4 to TRBJ2-7, with 7 bases identical to TRBD2. The germline V gene has CDR1 SGHNT and CDR2 YYREEE (reference sequence). V dropped 2 bases and J dropped 6; count of bases not matched to a gene: 8. This CDR3 spans 14 amino acids. CDR3 region: CASSFGAGEGEQYF. The CDR3 DNA is TGTGCCAGCAGCTTCGGTGCGGGGGAGGGCGAGCAGTACTTC.

In its sample, this clonotype was seen many times. This chain links TRBV20-1 with TRBJ1-3; D is perhaps TRBD1 (5 bases). Germline loops: CDR1 DFQATT, CDR2 SNEGSKA (reference sequence). Trimming took 3 bases from V and 0 from J, leaving 12 bases between them. This CDR3 contains 15 residues. CDR3: CSASAGPYSGNTIYF. CDR3 in DNA: TGCAGTGCTAGTGCAGGGCCCTACTCTGGAAACACCATATATTTT.

In this sample, this clonotype turned up many times. The chain combines TRBV7-3 with TRBJ2-7, with 7 nucleotides matching TRBD1. The germline gives CDR1 SGHTA, CDR2 FQGTGA. The CDR3 runs to 15 residues. J was trimmed by 3 bases and V by 5 bases; bases with no gene match: 10. The CDR3 sequence: CASSEGPGGNYEQYF. CDR3 coding DNA: TGTGCCAGCAGCGAGGGGCCAGGGGGAAACTACGAGCAGTACTTC.

In its sample, this clonotype ranks as medium-sized (0.01 to 0.1%). CDR3 nucleotide sequence: TGCGCCAGCCCCCCTCGGGGGACAGAGCACTACGAGCAGTACTTC. Translated: CASPPRGTEHYEQYF. This chain uses TRBV23-1 with TRBJ2-7; D may be TRBD1 (7 bases). TRBV23-1 is given ORF status, its function remaining uncertain. The CDR3 extends over 15 amino acids. Trimming cost V 8 bases and J 3 bases, with 20 bases left between them.

This clonotype occurred many times. An end of the junction does not agree with germline; a read error may underlie this. CDR3 amino acids: CASRPGTGQQETQYF. CDR3 nucleotide sequence: TGTGCTAGCAGGCCCGGAACGGGACAGCAAGAGACCCAGTACTTC. The rearrangement links TRBV7-7 to TRBJ2-5; TRBD1 matches 7 bases. The CDR3 covers 15 residues. From germline, CDR1 is SSHAT and CDR2 FNYEAQ (reference sequence).

By sample share, this clonotype is medium-sized. This rearrangement joins TRBV5-1 to TRBJ2-1; D may match TRBD1 or TRBD2 (5 bases each). This CDR3 is built from 17 residues. Trimming shortened V by 0 bases and J by 0 bases, and 13 bases separated the two germline ends. Germline-derived CDR1 and CDR2 are SGHRS and YFSETQ. CDR3 amino acids: CASSLEGSGSSYNEQFF. The CDR3 region has the DNA TGCGCCAGCAGCTTGGAGGGGAGCGGTAGCTCCTACAATGAGCAGTTCTTC.

This clonotype was recorded at least ten times. The rearrangement joins TRBV20-1 to TRBJ2-5; the D gene is possibly TRBD1 (6 bases). CDR3 length: 13 residues. Germline CDR1 reads DFQATT; CDR2 reads SNEGSKA (reference sequence). Trimming left V 7 bases short and J 1 base short, with 13 bases between. CDR3 in amino acids: CSVGTSSQETQYF. The CDR3 coding sequence is TGCAGTGTGGGGACATCTAGCCAAGAGACCCAGTACTTC.

In its sample, this clonotype was seen many times. The chain carries TRBV23-1 and TRBJ1-4; 7 bases are shared with TRBD1. TRBV23-1 is known as an ORF, though its function is uncertain. CDR3 length equals 21 residues. Unmatched junction bases numbered 23, after V lost 0 bases and J lost 7 bases. For the CDR3, the DNA is TGCGCCAGCAGTCAATCAAGACCGGGACAGTCGACGATGCCCCCTGGTGAAAAACTGTTTTTT. Encoded protein: CASSQSRPGQSTMPPGEKLFF.

By its share, this clonotype is medium-sized. The V and J genes are TRBV10-3 and TRBJ2-5, with TRBD2 matching over 13 bases. From germline, CDR1 is ENHRY and CDR2 SYGVKD. This CDR3 is built from 15 residues. V lost 5 bases to trimming and J lost 3 bases; unmatched junction nucleotides: 3. DNA of the CDR3: TGTGCCATCAGTCCAGGACTAGCGGGAGAAGAGACCCAGTACTTC. This encodes CAISPGLAGEETQYF.